This T cell receptor (beta chain) was found in a study of blood T cell repertoires in COVID-19. This CDR3 contains 19 residues. The germline V gene has CDR1 MNHNS and CDR2 SASEGT. Unmatched junction bases numbered 17, after V lost 4 bases and J lost 2 bases. Study processing details: It was from reference gene primer amplification that nucleated cell counts were estimated. The method was immunoSEQ multiplex PCR; TCRdb's version includes in-frame clones alone and lacks a portion of them. From that table come the V and J calls and clone size; the DNA was used to work out D and trimming. The sample holds almost 250,000 clones, around 84% seen once. Symptom resolution, clearance, or two negative PCRs marked donors in Cohort 3 as recovered.

The source is a woman in her forties or fifties who had recovered from COVID-19. Input material: PBMCs or T cells enriched from blood (not recorded which). The rearrangement uses TRBV6-1 and TRBJ2-1; the match to TRBD2 covers 7 bases. DNA for the CDR3: TGTGCCAGCAGTGCTGGTATTGCGGGAGCTCCGGGACCCTACAATGAGCAGTTCTTC. Its translation is CASSAGIAGAPGPYNEQFF.